One TCR beta chain is described in this entry. No antigen is known for it. V lost 3 bases to trimming and J lost 1 base, with 5 bases between them. The CDR3 loop spans 13 amino acids. Germline V lookup: CDR1 MDHEN, CDR2 SYDVKM. The sample is drawn from a study of STAT5B mutations in CD4+ large granular lymphocyte leukemia. Findings and caveats of the study: 8/27 top patient clones versus 2/35 control clones were TRBV06-family.

The protocol was immunoSEQ multiplex PCR, while the TCRdb copy is restricted to in-frame clones and leaves out a portion. The data contain approximately 24,000 clones, around 86% of them singletons. The V and J genes are TRBV28 and TRBJ2-3; no definite D call. The clonotype originates from a human donor in good health. Sequencing was performed on CD4+ T cells from blood buffy coats. Here the CDR3 DNA reads TGTGCCAGCAGTTTGCAGGGCACAGATACGCAGTATTTT. Its protein product is CASSLQGTDTQYF.